One sample yielded the 13 T cell receptor beta chains listed below, sequenced in a study of T cell responses to AZD1222 COVID-19 vaccine. Repertoires were generated with immunoSEQ multiplex PCR, while TCRdb's copy carries only in-frame clones and drops some. The data show around 150,000 clones, approximately 80% seen once. The sample in question was peripheral blood, obtained on day 0 of AZD1222 vaccination. The receptor source for this set is an adult in good health.

This clone is medium-sized within its sample. V usage is TRBV6-4 and J usage is TRBJ2-2; D uncertain. The CDR3 is 13 residues long. The germline CDR1 and CDR2 sequences are MRHNA and SNTAGT. With 2 bases removed from V and 3 bases from J, the gap between germline ends came to 4 bases. Here the CDR3 reads CASSDRDTGELFF. The CDR3 nucleotides read TGTGCCAGCAGTGACCGGGACACCGGGGAGCTGTTTTTT.

The rearrangement uses TRBV6-5 and TRBJ1-2; no firm D call. The V end was cut by 10 bases, the J end by 4 bases, with 10 bases between. Germline V CDR1 and CDR2: MNHEY, SVGAGI. The CDR3 runs to 11 residues. CDR3 in DNA: TGTGCCAATTTGGACGCCTATGGCTACACCTTC. Translation gives CANLDAYGYTF.

This chain links TRBV3-1 (or the pseudogene TRBV3-2) with TRBJ1-5; D gene uncertain. The germline CDR1 and CDR2 sequences are LGHDT and YNNKEL (reference sequence). With 0 bases removed from V and 1 base from J, the gap between germline ends came to 10 bases. CDR3 length equals 16 residues. Here the CDR3 DNA reads TGTGCCAGCAGCCAAGATTCAGGAAGGAGCAATCAGCCCCAGCATTTT. Its translation is CASSQDSGRSNQPQHF.

This rearrangement joins TRBV12-3 or TRBV12-4 to TRBJ1-2; 8 bases fit TRBD1. The CDR3 runs 13 residues. V was pared by 5 bases and J by 8 bases, with 7 bases of the junction left unmatched. The CDR3 loop is CASSPGQGRGYTF. The CDR3 DNA is TGTGCCAGCAGTCCCGGACAGGGCAGGGGCTACACCTTC.

The genes are TRBV5-1 and TRBJ2-6; TRBD1 matches at 10 bases. Losses at the gene ends were 4 bases for V and 0 bases for J; bases not matched to a gene: 7. In germline, CDR1 is SGHRS, CDR2 YFSETQ. This CDR3 has 18 amino acids. CDR3 sequence (DNA): TGCGCCAGCAGCCCCGGGACAGGGGCCTTCTCTGGGGCCAACGTCCTGACTTTC. This encodes CASSPGTGAFSGANVLTF.

This chain joins TRBV19 and TRBJ2-1; 8 nucleotides agree with TRBD2. Germline V lookup: CDR1 LNHDA, CDR2 SQIVND (reference sequence). The V and J ends lost 4 bases and 5 bases, in that order; junction bases with no gene match: 4. The CDR3 consists of 14 residues. CDR3 region: CASSSGGKDNEQFF. In nucleotides, the CDR3 is TGTGCCAGTAGTAGCGGGGGGAAGGACAATGAGCAGTTCTTC.

A few counts support this clone. This chain uses TRBV9 with TRBJ1-1; no firm D call. Trimming stripped 3 bases from V and 1 base from J, with 10 bases between. This CDR3 comprises 14 residues. Germline V gene sequence: CDR1 SGDLS, CDR2 YYNGEE. CDR3 loop: CASSAIPQNTEAFF. The CDR3 DNA reads TGTGCCAGCAGCGCTATCCCGCAGAACACTGAAGCTTTCTTT.

The chain combines TRBV5-6 with TRBJ1-2; D gene ambiguous. Germline CDR1 SGHDT, CDR2 YYEEEE. V was pared by 4 bases and J by 4 bases, with 5 bases between. The CDR3 contains 11 residues. In DNA form, the CDR3 reads TGTGCCAGCAGCACGGGCTATGGCTACACCTTC. It yields the protein CASSTGYGYTF.

The gene calls are TRBV5-6 and TRBJ1-4, with D possibly TRBD1 on 5 matching bases. The length of the CDR3 is 13 residues. V was shortened by 3 bases and J by 8 bases, with 11 bases between the two germline ends. The germline gives CDR1 SGHDT, CDR2 YYEEEE. The chain's CDR3 is CASSSGDGEKLFF. DNA for the CDR3: TGTGCCAGCAGCTCGGGGGATGGGGAAAAACTGTTTTTT.

This chain uses TRBV18 with TRBJ2-7; D unclear. The CDR3 covers 15 residues. The germline V and J ends were trimmed by 3 bases and 4 bases, with 16 bases remaining between them. Germline V gene sequence: CDR1 KGHSH, CDR2 LQKENI. The CDR3 region has the DNA TGTGCCAGCTCACCGGACGCGACACCCGATTACGAGCAGTACTTC. Translation gives CASSPDATPDYEQYF.

This clone has only one observation. The rearrangement links TRBV18 to TRBJ1-1; D may be TRBD1 (5 bases). CDR3 length equals 14 residues. Trimming shortened V by 4 bases and J by 0 bases, and 9 bases separated the two germline ends. Germline CDR1 and CDR2: KGHSH and LQKENI. The CDR3 DNA is TGTGCCAGCTCACTTCAGGGTATGAACACTGAAGCTTTCTTT. This codes for CASSLQGMNTEAFF.

The rearrangement links TRBV6-5 to TRBJ2-4, with D perhaps TRBD1 or TRBD2 (5 bases each). CDR3 length: 16 residues. Per germline, CDR1 MNHEY and CDR2 SVGAGI. V dropped 0 bases and J dropped 7 bases, with 16 bases sitting between them. DNA of the CDR3: TGTGCCAGCAGTTACTCGAGTGGGGACGGGCAGAACATTCAGTACTTC. It encodes CASSYSSGDGQNIQYF.

This clone has more than one count but fewer than ten. The CDR3, as DNA: TGTGCCTGGAGTCCAACCCGTCGGGGCGGACAGCCCCAGCATTTT. Residues: CAWSPTRRGGQPQHF. The chain combines TRBV30 with TRBJ1-5; D is perhaps TRBD1 (5 bases). The germline V gene encodes CDR1 GTSNPN and CDR2 SVGIG (reference sequence). The CDR3 covers 15 residues. V was pared by 2 bases and J by 7 bases, with 18 bases between.